The sequence of this T cell receptor beta chain was determined in a study of shared T cell receptors in the human thymus. Sequenced by immunoSEQ multiplex PCR; TCRdb stores in-frame clones only, minus some. This table has hundreds of thousands of clones, roughly 86% appearing once. Germline lookup yields CDR1 SGDLS and CDR2 YYNGEE. There are 16 residues in the CDR3. The germline V and J ends were trimmed by 0 bases and 7 bases, with 19 bases remaining between them. Another study also made use of these data, one on human thymus T cells.

The material sequenced was thymocytes. This clonotype was obtained from a boy younger than two with a congenital heart defect. The chain links TRBV9 to TRBJ2-5; D might be TRBD2 (5 bases). CDR3 DNA: TGTGCCAGCAGCGTAGGCAAGGGAGTTAGAGGGTTGACCCAGTACTTC. Amino acid sequence: CASSVGKGVRGLTQYF.